Given below is one TCR beta chain in context. This sample is drawn from a study of T cell responses to AZD1222 COVID-19 vaccine. The assay was immunoSEQ multiplex PCR, and TCRdb's table has in-frame clones only and misses some. The profile shows about 110,000 clones, roughly 92% of them singletons. Germline CDR1 and CDR2: SGHRS and YFSETQ. V lost 0 bases, J lost 3 bases, and 0 bases stayed unmatched. This CDR3 is built from 14 residues. This receptor was obtained from an adult who received the AZD1222 COVID-19 vaccine. The chain joins TRBV5-1 to TRBJ2-5; TRBD1 matches 9 bases. The specimen was peripheral blood, collected 28 days after the second AZD1222 dose. This CDR3 is CASSLGTGEETQYF. CDR3 sequence (DNA): TGCGCCAGCAGCTTGGGGACAGGGGAAGAGACCCAGTACTTC.